The entry below describes one T cell receptor beta chain. Its specificity is unknown. V shed 6 bases and J 4 bases; nucleotides not matched to a gene: 11. Germline V CDR1 and CDR2: ENHRY, SYGVKD. The CDR3 is 16 residues long. Profiled with immunoSEQ multiplex PCR; TCRdb holds only in-frame clones, not every one. The table lists over 50,000 clones, 85% to 95% of them singletons, with roughly an eighth in the top ten. This sample was included in a study of OX40 agonist ivuxolimab in advanced cancers. Across the whole study: An agonistic human IgG2 monoclonal antibody against OX40 (CD134) was given. Patients with prior anti-PD-1, anti-PD-L1 or anti-CTLA-4 therapy were eligible; less than 50% had some. General study points: CD4+ and CD8+ blood T cells expanded clonally by week 6 at 0.1 to 3.0 mg/kg.

The material was CD4+ or CD8+ T cells sorted from blood, obtained in a trial of the OX40 agonist ivuxolimab. The TCR comes from an adult with an advanced solid tumor such as melanoma, head and neck, liver or kidney cancer. This chain uses TRBV10-3 with TRBJ1-2, with 10 bases lining up with TRBD1. The CDR3 loop reads CAISPLTGGERYGYTF. For the CDR3, the DNA is TGTGCCATCAGCCCCCTGACAGGGGGCGAACGCTATGGCTACACCTTC.